This T cell receptor (beta chain) was identified during a study of beta chain features in type 1 diabetes listed by TCRdb under 2018. Regarding the study in general: Mean age, gender distribution, total cell number and subset yield were not different between patients and healthy donors. A total of around 100 million sorted cells were examined across all samples, and RNA yield correlated strongly with the number of cells per subset. Regulatory and stem cell-like memory subsets were obtained from only 8 patients and roughly 8 healthy donors, while naive and central memory subsets were obtained from all 30 or so donors. In the study, TCRB repertoires of sorted circulating CD4+ T cell subsets from recently diagnosed type 1 diabetes patients were compared with those of matched healthy donors. Study-wide conclusions, independent of this receptor: Naive, central memory and regulatory TCRB repertoires appeared to be more alike among patients than among healthy donors. PCR might favor shorter templates, but patient and control samples were amplified and corrected together, so any skew would affect both groups equally. At VDJ recombination sites, type 1 diabetes patients had fewer insertions and more deleted nucleotides, which implies abnormalities in thymic rearrangement. A moderate but significant shortening of TCRB CDR3 length was observed in type 1 diabetes patients in all four CD4+ subsets. Because cDNA was sequenced instead of genomic DNA, highly expressing activated cells could be over-represented, though the groups showed no difference in activation or CD3 levels. Because small numbers of individuals were included in the HLA sub-analyses, any influence of HLA type on TCRB rearrangement was left unresolved.

All of the isolated RNA was reverse transcribed with the High Capacity cDNA Reverse Transcription Kit, so expressed TCRB transcripts were sequenced. Deep immunoSEQ sequencing was applied to naive, central memory and regulatory T cell samples, giving an average of roughly 3.5 million total reads per sample. Sorted cells were lysed in RLT buffer, and RNA was extracted using DNase-treated RNeasy Micro or Mini kits according to cell number. To prevent cross-contamination, each cell subset was processed individually, whereas patient and healthy donor samples were processed jointly. Using the immunoSEQ multiplex PCR, TCRB sequences were amplified from cDNA into 87-bp fragments spanning the CDR3 region. Sequencing of the amplicons was done on the Illumina HiSeq platform. The authors' pipeline ran thus. PCR bias was corrected computationally using synthetic template baselines, and reads within Hamming distance 2 were collapsed, with unmergeable singletons discarded. By aligning reads against IMGT, V, D and J genes, CDR3 length, and insertions or deletions at six rearrangement sites were assigned. Within each subset, clonotype counts were normalized to sorted cell number, and only after that were true diversity and Gini coefficients computed with the tcR R package. The overlap coefficient, calculated on TCRB nucleotide sequences, was used to measure repertoire sharing. Sourced from immuneACCESS, this table was stored by TCRdb with only in-frame sequences that have V and J called. A share of the clones is absent; for the studies checked, an unresolved V gene accounts for under half, and the remainder has no known explanation. The DNA was the basis for D and trimming; V, J and clone size are from that table. Across this sample there are approximately 160,000 clones, with just over 9% seen only once. The ten largest clones take up 2% to 2.5% of the sample.

The germline V gene encodes CDR1 ENHRY and CDR2 SYGVKD. Trimming takes 4 bases off V and 4 bases off J; junction bases not matched to a gene: 4. Counted from cysteine to phenylalanine, this CDR3 has 15 amino acids. Of the read, only the CDR3 DNA is kept; its 45 bases are in frame from base 1. In its sample, this clone was seen a few times. Its antigen specificity is not known. Base-call qualities are not available, and no considerably larger clone is one nucleotide away. A single peripheral blood draw of around 120 mL on average was collected from each donor into heparinised tubes. Naive, central memory, regulatory and stem cell-like memory CD4+ T cells were sorted on a BD FACSAria II using a panel including CD45RO, CCR7, CD25, CD127, CD95 and CD27. A purity above 95% was achieved for all sorted populations. PBMCs were separated immediately by Lymphoprep density gradient centrifugation and were stained directly, without being cultured. To minimize batch effects, samples were stained and sorted in pairs, one healthy donor with one patient per experiment.

The sequence is built from TRBV10-3 and TRBJ2-3, with TRBD1 matching 11 junction bases. The TCR sequence derives from a woman under 30 in good health. The sequenced sample consisted of central memory CD4+ T cells from blood. The DNA is TGTGCCATCAGTGCCGGGGACAGGGGGGCAGATACGCAGTATTTT. This yields the protein CAISAGDRGADTQYF.